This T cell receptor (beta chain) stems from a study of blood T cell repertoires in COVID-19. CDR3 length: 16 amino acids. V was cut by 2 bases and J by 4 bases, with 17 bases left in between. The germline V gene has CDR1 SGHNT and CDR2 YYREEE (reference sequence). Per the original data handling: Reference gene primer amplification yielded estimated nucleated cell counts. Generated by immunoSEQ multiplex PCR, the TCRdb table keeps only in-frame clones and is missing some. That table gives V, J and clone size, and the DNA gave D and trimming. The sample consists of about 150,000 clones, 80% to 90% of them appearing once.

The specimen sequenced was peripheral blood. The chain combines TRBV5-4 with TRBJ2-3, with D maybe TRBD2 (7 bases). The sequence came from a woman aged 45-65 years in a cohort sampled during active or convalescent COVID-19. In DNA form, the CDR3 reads TGTGCCAGCAGCTTACTCTCTGGGGGGGCCGCAGATACGCAGTATTTT. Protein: CASSLLSGGAADTQYF.